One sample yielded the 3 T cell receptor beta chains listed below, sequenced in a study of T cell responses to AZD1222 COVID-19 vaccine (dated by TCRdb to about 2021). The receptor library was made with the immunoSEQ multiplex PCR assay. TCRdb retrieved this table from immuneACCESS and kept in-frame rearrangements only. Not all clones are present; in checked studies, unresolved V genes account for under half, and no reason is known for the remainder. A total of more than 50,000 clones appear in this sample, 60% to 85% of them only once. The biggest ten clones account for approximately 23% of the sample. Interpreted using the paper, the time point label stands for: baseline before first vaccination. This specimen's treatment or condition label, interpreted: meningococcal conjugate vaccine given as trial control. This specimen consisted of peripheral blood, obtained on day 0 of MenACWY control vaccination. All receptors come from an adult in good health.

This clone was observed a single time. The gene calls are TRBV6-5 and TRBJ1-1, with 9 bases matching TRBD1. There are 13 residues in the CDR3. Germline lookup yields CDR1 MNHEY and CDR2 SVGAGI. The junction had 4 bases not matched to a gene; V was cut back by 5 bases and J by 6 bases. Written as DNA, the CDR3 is TGTGCCAGCAGTCTACAGGGGGCTGCTGAAGCTTTCTTT. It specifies CASSLQGAAEAFF.

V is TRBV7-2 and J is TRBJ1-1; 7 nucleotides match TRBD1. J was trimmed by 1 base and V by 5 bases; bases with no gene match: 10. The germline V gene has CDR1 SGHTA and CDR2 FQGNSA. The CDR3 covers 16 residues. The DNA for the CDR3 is TGTGCCAGCAGCCCCTACGTACAGGGGAAGAACACTGAAGCTTTCTTT. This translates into CASSPYVQGKNTEAFF.

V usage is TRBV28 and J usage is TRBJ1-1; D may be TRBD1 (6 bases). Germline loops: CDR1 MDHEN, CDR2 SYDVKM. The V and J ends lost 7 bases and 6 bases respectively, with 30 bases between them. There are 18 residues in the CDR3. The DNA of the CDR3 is TGTGCCAGCACCCCGCCGGGGGCAGAGGGCTCCGACATGGCTGAAGCTTTCTTT. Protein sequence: CASTPPGAEGSDMAEAFF.